These 22 T cell receptor beta chains came from one sample sequenced in a study of OX40 agonist ivuxolimab in advanced cancers. TCRdb's copy holds only in-frame clones and misses some; the assay was immunoSEQ multiplex PCR. In the table there are about 61,000 clones, approximately 86% of which are singletons. The sample in question was CD4+ or CD8+ T cells sorted from blood, obtained in a trial of the OX40 agonist ivuxolimab. These receptors came from an adult with an advanced solid tumor such as melanoma, head and neck, liver or kidney cancer.

The gene calls are TRBV19 and TRBJ1-5; maybe TRBD1 (5 bases). V was trimmed by 4 bases and J by 1 base, leaving 14 bases between them. Germline V gives CDR1 LNHDA, CDR2 SQIVND (reference sequence). This CDR3 contains 16 residues. The CDR3 is CASSSQGGGSNQPQHF. CDR3 sequence (DNA): TGTGCCAGTAGTAGCCAGGGAGGAGGCAGCAATCAGCCCCAGCATTTT.

The V and J genes are TRBV11-2 and TRBJ2-5; D not resolved. V was pared by 4 bases and J by 4 bases, with 4 bases between. The germline gives CDR1 SGHAT, CDR2 FQNNGV. CDR3 length equals 11 residues. Written as DNA, the CDR3 is TGTGCCAGCAGCTCGGGAGAGACCCAGTACTTC. This encodes CASSSGETQYF.

The chain couples TRBV10-3 to TRBJ2-1; 13 bases align to TRBD2. Looked up from germline, CDR1 is ENHRY and CDR2 is SYGVKD. V lost 4 bases and J lost 7; bases outside the gene matches: 4. The length of the CDR3 is 15 residues. The CDR3 DNA reads TGTGCCATCAGTGCGGGGACTAGCGGGAAGAATGAGCAGTTCTTC. Translating gives CAISAGTSGKNEQFF.

The chain couples TRBV27 to TRBJ2-7; perhaps TRBD2 as D (6 bases). Trimming left V 5 bases short and J 2 bases short, with 16 bases between. Germline loops: CDR1 MNHEY, CDR2 SMNVEV (reference sequence). The CDR3 is made up of 15 amino acids. CDR3 in DNA: TGTGCCAGCAGTCCCAGCGGCGGGGCCGCCTACGAGCAGTACTTC. The encoded protein is CASSPSGGAAYEQYF.

The chain recombines TRBV6-5 with TRBJ1-1, with D unresolved. The CDR3 has 11 amino acids. V lost 6 bases and J 2 bases, leaving 4 bases between the germline ends. Looked up from germline, CDR1 is MNHEY and CDR2 is SVGAGI. The CDR3 bases are TGTGCCAGCAGGCGAAACACTGAAGCTTTCTTT. The encoded protein is CASRRNTEAFF.

CDR3 bases: TGCAGCGTTTTCGGGGCAGGGACAGGGGAGCAGTACTTC. This sequence encodes CSVFGAGTGEQYF. The gene calls are TRBV29-1 and TRBJ2-7; 9 bases match TRBD1. The junction had 9 bases not matched to a gene; V was cut back by 5 bases and J by 7 bases. This CDR3 has 13 amino acids. Per germline, CDR1 SQVTM and CDR2 ANQGSEA.

The sample holds a few counts of this clone. V usage is TRBV7-9 and J usage is TRBJ2-7; D gene ambiguous. CDR3 size: 11 residues. Trimming cost V 5 bases and J 4 bases, with 6 bases left between them. Germline V lookup: CDR1 SEHNR, CDR2 FQNEAQ (reference sequence). CDR3 region: CASSVGYEQYF. CDR3 in DNA: TGTGCCAGCAGCGTAGGATACGAGCAGTACTTC.

The J gene is TRBJ2-1, the V gene TRBV19, with TRBD2 matching over 12 bases. This CDR3 contains 16 residues. The ends lost 5 bases at V and 5 bases at J; junction bases unmatched: 7. CDR1 is LNHDA and CDR2 is SQIVND in the germline V gene (reference sequence). The CDR3 DNA reads as TGTGCCAGTAGTGTGACTAGCGGGAGAGGCGACAATGAGCAGTTCTTC. It is translated as CASSVTSGRGDNEQFF. The whole variable domain, filled in from reference TRBV19 and TRBJ2-1, reads DGGITQSPKYLFRKEGQNVTLSCEQNLNHDAMYWYRQDPGQGLRLIYYSQIVNDFQKGDIAEGYSVSREKKESFPLTVTSAQKNPTAFYLCASSVTSGRGDNEQFFGPGTRLTVL.

This chain links TRBV7-2 with TRBJ2-5, with a tentative D call TRBD2 (6 bases). This CDR3 comprises 15 residues. Deletions cut 2 bases from V and 4 bases from J, with 14 bases between. Germline V gives CDR1 SGHTA, CDR2 FQGNSA. CDR3: CASSLNGGRGETQYF. Here the CDR3 DNA reads TGTGCCAGCAGCTTAAACGGGGGTCGGGGAGAGACCCAGTACTTC.

This rearrangement joins TRBV5-1 to TRBJ2-3; D perhaps matches TRBD1 (5 bases). V lost 4 bases and J lost 0, with 9 bases in between. Per the germline V gene, CDR1 is SGHRS and CDR2 is YFSETQ. CDR3 length: 14 residues. CDR3 in DNA: TGCGCCAGCAGCGACCCAGGGAGCACAGATACGCAGTATTTT. Its protein product is CASSDPGSTDTQYF. The full variable domain, completed using reference TRBV5-1 and TRBJ2-3, is KAGVTQTPRYLIKTRGQQVTLSCSPISGHRSVSWYQQTPGQGLQFLFEYFSETQRNKGNFPGRFSGRQFSNSRSEMNVSTLELGDSALYLCASSDPGSTDTQYFGPGTRLTVL.

The chain joins TRBV6-6 to TRBJ1-1, with TRBD1 matching 8 bases. V lost 4 bases, J lost 1 base, and 2 bases stayed unmatched. CDR1 and CDR2 from the germline V gene are MNHNY and SVGAGI (reference sequence). CDR3 length: 14 residues. CDR3 sequence reads: CASSWTGKNTEAFF. CDR3 DNA sequence: TGTGCCAGCAGTTGGACAGGGAAGAACACTGAAGCTTTCTTT.

In nucleotides, the CDR3 is TGTGCCAGCAACCCGCCAGGGTCCAGCTCCTACAATGAGCAGTTCTTC. Translation gives CASNPPGSSSYNEQFF. The chain is built from TRBV25-1 and TRBJ2-1, with TRBD1 as a possible D gene (5 bases). V was pared by 7 bases and J by 0 bases, with 16 bases between. The CDR3 runs 16 residues. Germline loops: CDR1 MGHDK, CDR2 SYGVNS.

This clone turned up a few times. V and J are TRBV7-2 and TRBJ1-2; 7 bases agree with TRBD1. This CDR3 has 14 residues. The germline V gene has CDR1 SGHTA and CDR2 FQGNSA. V lost 5 bases, J lost 4 bases, and 7 bases stayed unmatched. The CDR3 DNA sequence: TGTGCCAGCAGCCCAGTGACAGGGAGCTATGGCTACACCTTC. Its translation is CASSPVTGSYGYTF.

Concerning this clone itself: A much bigger clone sits one base away, suggesting this may be a read error. This specimen includes other DNA sequences encoding the same CDR3. This sequence joins TRBV6-1 and TRBJ2-1; maybe TRBD1 (5 bases). CDR3 length equals 14 residues. Germline CDR1 and CDR2: MNHNS and SASEGT. CDR3 DNA: TGTGCCAGCAGTGTCTGGGGCAGACTTAATGAACAGTTCTTC. Translating gives CASSVWGRLNEQFF.

The chain is built from TRBV5-4 and TRBJ1-2; possibly TRBD1 for D (5 bases). Germline V gene lookup returns CDR1 SGHNT and CDR2 YYREEE (reference sequence). V was shortened by 4 bases and J by 4 bases, with 14 bases between the two germline ends. This CDR3 is 14 amino acids long. The CDR3 is CASSGESGTYGYTF. The CDR3 nucleotides read TGTGCCAGCAGCGGGGAATCAGGGACCTATGGCTACACCTTC.

This sequence joins TRBV4-1 and TRBJ2-1; a weak D match, TRBD2 (6 bases). The length of the CDR3 is 17 residues. The V and J ends lost 0 bases and 6 bases respectively, with 18 bases between them. CDR1 and CDR2 from the germline V gene are MGHRA and YSYEKL. In DNA, the CDR3 is TGCGCCAGCAGCCAAGAAATAGCGGACCCCTCTGGCAATGAGCAGTTCTTC. Its translation: CASSQEIADPSGNEQFF.

J is TRBJ1-3 and V is TRBV5-1, with D uncertain. Germline assignment: CDR1 SGHRS and CDR2 YFSETQ. The CDR3 has 15 residues. With 1 base removed from V and 0 bases from J, the gap between germline ends came to 8 bases. The CDR3 sequence is CASSLTQSSGNTIYF. CDR3 nucleotides: TGCGCCAGCAGCTTGACACAGTCCTCTGGAAACACCATATATTTT. Drawing the rest from reference TRBV5-1 and TRBJ1-3, the complete variable domain is KAGVTQTPRYLIKTRGQQVTLSCSPISGHRSVSWYQQTPGQGLQFLFEYFSETQRNKGNFPGRFSGRQFSNSRSEMNVSTLELGDSALYLCASSLTQSSGNTIYFGEGSWLTVV.

The chain recombines TRBV18 with TRBJ1-1; 9 nucleotides agree with TRBD1. With 4 bases clipped from V and 1 base from J, the junction kept 10 bases outside the gene matches. Germline V gives CDR1 KGHSH, CDR2 LQKENI. There are 17 residues in the CDR3. The CDR3 spells CASSLTGGALENTEAFF. For the CDR3, the DNA is TGTGCCAGCTCACTTACAGGGGGCGCATTGGAGAACACTGAAGCTTTCTTT. The whole variable domain, filled in from reference TRBV18 and TRBJ1-1, reads NAGVMQNPRHLVRRRGQEARLRCSPMKGHSHVYWYRQLPEEGLKFMVYLQKENIIDESGMPKERFSAEFPKEGPSILRIQQVVRGDSAAYFCASSLTGGALENTEAFFGQGTRLTVV.

CDR3 DNA: TGTGCCAGCAGCCCCAGCGGGAGGGTCAATGAGCAGTTCTTC. It translates to CASSPSGRVNEQFF. The chain couples TRBV11-2 to TRBJ2-1, with 10 bases lining up with TRBD2. Per the germline V gene, CDR1 is SGHAT and CDR2 is FQNNGV. After removal of 5 bases from V and 6 bases from J, the junction contained 4 bases not matched to a gene. This CDR3 comprises 14 residues.

The chain has TRBV7-2 and TRBJ2-2; 13 bases match TRBD2. Losses at the gene ends were 5 bases for V and 9 bases for J; bases not matched to a gene: 6. This CDR3 contains 15 residues. Germline values: CDR1 SGHTA, CDR2 FQGNSA. The CDR3: CASSTRTSGSWELFF. As DNA, the CDR3 is TGTGCCAGCAGCACCCGGACTAGCGGGAGTTGGGAGCTGTTTTTT.

The V call is TRBV27, the J call TRBJ2-7, with D perhaps assigned TRBD1 or TRBD2 (6 bases each). CDR3 size: 15 residues. Germline V gene sequence: CDR1 MNHEY, CDR2 SMNVEV (reference sequence). Trimming removed 4 bases from V and 2 bases from J, with 15 bases in between. The CDR3 DNA is TGTGCCAGCAGTTCTCCGGGGGCTTTAACCTACGAGCAGTACTTC. Residues: CASSSPGALTYEQYF.

V is TRBV6-1 and J is TRBJ1-3, with TRBD1 matching 7 bases. The germline V gene has CDR1 MNHNS and CDR2 SASEGT. With 4 bases clipped from V and 0 bases from J, the junction kept 6 bases outside the gene matches. This CDR3 has 16 amino acids. The CDR3 DNA sequence: TGTGCCAGCAGTGTTAACAGGGGTAACTCTGGAAACACCATATATTTT. It encodes CASSVNRGNSGNTIYF.